Below, 21 T cell receptor beta chains from the same sample are listed, as sequenced in a study of identical twins. One entry per CDR3 protein results from TCRdb running MiXCR on the 5' RACE reads. The data show hundreds of thousands of distinct CDR3 sequences, 6% to 6.5% seen once. What was sequenced was naive T cells sorted from blood. These receptors came from a man between 18 and 35 years old in good health.

J is TRBJ1-1 and V is TRBV7-6, with D hard to call. Germline V gives CDR1 SGHVS, CDR2 FNYEAQ. The CDR3 is 13 residues long. The germline V and J ends were trimmed by 2 bases and 6 bases, with 10 bases remaining between them. CDR3 sequence: CASSLKGKAEAFF. The CDR3 coding sequence is TGTGCCAGCAGCTTAAAGGGCAAGGCTGAAGCTTTCTTT. Full variable domain (remainder filled in from reference TRBV7-6 and TRBJ1-1): GAGVSQSPRYKVTKRGQDVALRCDPISGHVSLYWYRQALGQGPEFLTYFNYEAQQDKSGLPNDRFSAERPEGSISTLTIQRTEQRDSAMYRCASSLKGKAEAFFGQGTRLTVV.

This clonotype appeared a few times. The rearrangement uses TRBV7-8 and TRBJ2-3; 13 bases match TRBD2. The CDR3 runs to 19 residues. Germline V gives CDR1 SGHVS, CDR2 FQNEAQ. V was clipped by 1 base and J by 5 bases; unmatched bases: 12. The CDR3 DNA follows: TGTGCCAGCAGCTTAGTCGGGCGGAGACTAGCGGGGGGTGGAGATACGCAGTATTTT. Amino acid sequence: CASSLVGRRLAGGGDTQYF.

The chain couples TRBV28 to TRBJ2-7, with D perhaps TRBD1 or TRBD2 (5 bases each). The V end lost 6 bases, the J end lost 2 bases, and 14 bases lay between the germline ends. This CDR3 contains 14 residues. The germline V gene has CDR1 MDHEN and CDR2 SYDVKM. The CDR3 nucleotides are TGTGCCAGCAGAGCCTCCGGGACCACCTACGAGCAGTACTTC. Encoded protein: CASRASGTTYEQYF.

This clonotype was observed many times. The genes are TRBV29-1 and TRBJ2-2; D is unresolved. V was trimmed by 6 bases and J by 0 bases, leaving 14 bases between them. The CDR3 covers 15 residues. Germline CDR1 is SQVTM and CDR2 is ANQGSEA. In DNA form, the CDR3 reads TGCAGCGTCCCCGGAGCTGGAACGAACACCGGGGAGCTGTTTTTT. Amino acid sequence: CSVPGAGTNTGELFF.

This sequence joins TRBV6-2 or TRBV6-3 and TRBJ2-7, with 8 bases lining up with TRBD1. The germline CDR1 and CDR2 sequences are MNHEY and SVGEGT. The CDR3 contains 16 residues. With V trimmed by 0 bases and J by 9 bases, 13 bases remained unmatched. The chain's CDR3 is CASSYSAGTGGRWQYF. CDR3 coding DNA: TGTGCCAGCAGTTACTCGGCTGGGACAGGTGGACGTTGGCAGTACTTC.

In its sample, this clonotype was seen many times. The CDR3 DNA is TGTGCCAGTAGCCCACAACGACTAGCGGGAGTCTTCAATGAGCAGTTCTTC. It encodes CASSPQRLAGVFNEQFF. The chain uses TRBV19 and TRBJ2-1; 12 bases align to TRBD2. The CDR3 is 17 residues long. Germline CDR1 is LNHDA and CDR2 is SQIVND (reference sequence). V was clipped by 6 bases and J by 6 bases; unmatched bases: 12.

The chain has TRBV24-1 and TRBJ2-2; possible D gene TRBD2, 6 bases. The CDR3 sequence is 15 residues long. With 3 bases removed from V and 4 bases from J, the gap between germline ends came to 11 bases. Per the germline V gene, CDR1 is KGHDR and CDR2 is SFDVKD. The CDR3 DNA is TGTGCCACCAGTGATGACACGGAGGGCACCGGGGAGCTGTTTTTT. This gives the protein CATSDDTEGTGELFF.

The chain recombines TRBV3-1 with TRBJ2-1; weak D call: TRBD2 (6 bases). Germline V gene lookup returns CDR1 LGHDT and CDR2 YNNKEL (reference sequence). This CDR3 region has 19 residues. Trimming left V 1 base short and J 1 base short, with 20 bases between. CDR3 DNA: TGTGCCAGCAGCCAAGTTGGAAGTACCGGTGGGGGGTCCTACAATGAGCAGTTCTTC. Translation: CASSQVGSTGGGSYNEQFF.

This rearrangement joins TRBV4-1 to TRBJ2-1, with D maybe TRBD2 (6 bases). CDR3 size: 16 residues. From germline, CDR1 is MGHRA and CDR2 YSYEKL. The V end was cut by 0 bases, the J end by 8 bases, with 17 bases between. The CDR3 sequence is CASSQDPAGSADEQFF. The CDR3 DNA is TGCGCCAGCAGCCAAGACCCCGCCGGGAGCGCGGATGAGCAGTTCTTC.

This clonotype was detected ten times or more. J is TRBJ1-5 and V is TRBV7-2; the match to TRBD1 covers 7 bases. CDR3 length equals 15 residues. J was trimmed by 2 bases and V by 6 bases; bases with no gene match: 7. CDR1 and CDR2 (germline): SGHTA, FQGNSA. The CDR3: CASRTQGDRNQPQHF. Here the CDR3 DNA reads TGTGCCAGCAGAACTCAGGGGGATCGCAATCAGCCCCAGCATTTT.

This clonotype was counted ten times or more. CDR3 DNA: TGTGCCAGCTGCCAGACTAGCGGGATCACAGATACGCAGTATTTT. It codes for CASCQTSGITDTQYF. V and J are TRBV7-2 and TRBJ2-3, with 11 positions matching TRBD2. The ends lost 8 bases at V and 2 bases at J; junction bases unmatched: 6. CDR1 and CDR2 from the germline V gene are SGHTA and FQGNSA. This CDR3 region has 15 residues.

This clonotype was counted a few times. J is TRBJ2-7 and V is TRBV5-1; no reliable D call. CDR1 is SGHRS and CDR2 is YFSETQ in the germline V gene. This CDR3 spans 14 amino acids. V was trimmed by 4 bases and J by 2 bases, leaving 13 bases between them. This CDR3 is CASSPAGSAYEQYV. The DNA of the CDR3 is TGCGCCAGCAGCCCAGCCGGGTCCGCCTACGAGCAGTACGTC.

This clonotype was recorded many times. The CDR3 region has the DNA TGTGCCACCAGCAGAGATGGGAACAGGGCGAATCAGCCCCAGCATTTT. Its protein product is CATSRDGNRANQPQHF. J is TRBJ1-5 and V is TRBV15, with D maybe TRBD1 (6 bases). Trimming left V 0 bases short and J 4 bases short, with 13 bases between. The CDR3 totals 16 residues. CDR1 and CDR2 (germline): LNHNV, YYDKDF (reference sequence).

The V call is TRBV7-9, the J call TRBJ2-4; TRBD1 is a possible D gene (6 bases). The CDR3 loop spans 15 amino acids. From germline, CDR1 is SEHNR and CDR2 FQNEAQ (reference sequence). The V gene lost 5 bases and the J gene lost 6 bases, with 17 bases spanning the gap. The CDR3 bases are TGTGCCAGCAGCCCACTTCCGGACAGCCGAAACATTCAGTACTTC. Translated: CASSPLPDSRNIQYF.

This clonotype has just a few counts. The gene calls are TRBV24-1 and TRBJ2-6; D possibly corresponds to TRBD1 (5 bases). The CDR3 extends over 16 amino acids. Trimming cost V 4 bases and J 2 bases, with 11 bases left between them. Germline V gene sequence: CDR1 KGHDR, CDR2 SFDVKD. The CDR3 here is CATSEPRTPGANVLTF. In nucleotides, the CDR3 is TGTGCCACCAGTGAACCACGGACACCTGGGGCCAACGTCCTGACTTTC.

This clonotype was observed a handful of times. J is TRBJ1-1 and V is TRBV5-1; maybe TRBD1 (5 bases). Germline values: CDR1 SGHRS, CDR2 YFSETQ. This CDR3 has 14 amino acids. Trimming stripped 4 bases from V and 2 bases from J, with 12 bases between. Here the CDR3 reads CASSPTDLNTEAFF. Here the CDR3 DNA reads TGCGCCAGCAGCCCGACAGATCTCAACACTGAAGCTTTCTTT.

The rearrangement links TRBV7-2 to TRBJ2-1; D is ambiguous. From germline, CDR1 is SGHTA and CDR2 FQGNSA. This CDR3 contains 15 residues. V dropped 1 base and J dropped 10 bases, with 17 bases sitting between them. CDR3 residues: CASSLVVGQTEEQFF. In nucleotides, the CDR3 is TGTGCCAGCAGCTTAGTTGTGGGTCAAACCGAGGAGCAGTTCTTC.

This clonotype was observed a few times. V gene TRBV30 combines with J gene TRBJ1-4, with 7 bases lining up with TRBD1. This CDR3 has 13 amino acids. Unmatched junction bases numbered 10, after V lost 2 bases and J lost 13 bases. Germline V gives CDR1 GTSNPN, CDR2 SVGIG (reference sequence). The CDR3 loop reads CAWSFQRQGRLFF. CDR3 sequence (DNA): TGTGCCTGGAGTTTCCAACGACAGGGAAGACTGTTTTTT. Together with reference TRBV30 and TRBJ1-4, the CDR3 gives the full variable domain: SQTIHQWPATLVQPVGSPLSLECTVEGTSNPNLYWYRQAAGRGLQLLFYSVGIGQISSEVPQNLSASRPQDRQFILSSKKLLLSDSGFYLCAWSFQRQGRLFFGSGTQLSVL.

V is TRBV2 and J is TRBJ2-1, with 13 nucleotides matching TRBD2. The CDR3 covers 16 residues. Germline CDR1 and CDR2: SNHLY and FYNNEI. Trimming at V came to 4 bases and at J to 7 bases, leaving 7 bases not matched to a gene. In DNA form, the CDR3 reads TGTGCCAGCAGTGGGGTTTGGACTAGCGGGAGTAATGAGCAGTTCTTC. Translating it yields CASSGVWTSGSNEQFF. Combining the CDR3 with reference TRBV2 and TRBJ2-1 gives the whole variable domain EPEVTQTPSHQVTQMGQEVILRCVPISNHLYFYWYRQILGQKVEFLVSFYNNEISEKSEIFDDQFSVERPDGSNFTLKIRSTKLEDSAMYFCASSGVWTSGSNEQFFGPGTRLTVL.

The chain uses TRBV2 and TRBJ1-5; D unresolved. The germline V gene encodes CDR1 SNHLY and CDR2 FYNNEI. This CDR3 region has 13 residues. V dropped 6 bases and J dropped 0 bases, with 6 bases sitting between them. CDR3 DNA sequence: TGTGCCAGCAGAACGTATAGCAATCAGCCCCAGCATTTT. Residues: CASRTYSNQPQHF.

This clonotype was seen repeatedly, ten times or more. The chain carries TRBV7-2 and TRBJ2-7; 7 bases line up with TRBD2. The CDR3 runs 14 residues. Germline CDR1 is SGHTA and CDR2 is FQGNSA. Trimming cost V 0 bases and J 4 bases; bases outside gene matches: 3. The CDR3 is CASSLAGGRYEQYF. DNA of the CDR3: TGTGCCAGCAGCTTAGCGGGAGGGCGGTACGAGCAGTACTTC. Using reference TRBV7-2 and TRBJ2-7 for the parts outside the CDR3, the full variable domain is GAGVSQSPSNKVTEKGKDVELRCDPISGHTALYWYRQSLGQGLEFLIYFQGNSAPDKSGLPSDRFSAERTGGSVSTLTIQRTQQEDSAVYLCASSLAGGRYEQYFGPGTRLTVT.